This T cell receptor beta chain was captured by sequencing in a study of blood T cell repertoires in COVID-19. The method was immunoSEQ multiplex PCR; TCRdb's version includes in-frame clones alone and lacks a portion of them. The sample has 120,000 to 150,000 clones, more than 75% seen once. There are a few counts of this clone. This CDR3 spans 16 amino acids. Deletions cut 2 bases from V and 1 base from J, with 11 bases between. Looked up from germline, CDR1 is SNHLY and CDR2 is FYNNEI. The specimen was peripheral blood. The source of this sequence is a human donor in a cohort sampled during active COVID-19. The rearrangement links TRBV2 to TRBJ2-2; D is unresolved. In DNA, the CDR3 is TGTGCCAGCAGTGAATACCGGCCAGGGAACACCGGGGAGCTGTTTTTT. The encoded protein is CASSEYRPGNTGELFF.